The 32 T cell receptor beta chains below were found in one sample sequenced in a study of CD8+CD57+ T cells in acquired aplastic anemia. Patients included in sequencing had previously demonstrated CD8+CD57+ cell expansion by flow cytometry. Investigators profiled TCR beta VDJ and CDR3 from genomic DNA template. TCRdb redid the calling of the reads with MiXCR, one entry per CDR3 protein. The sample consists of hundreds of thousands of distinct CDR3 sequences, less than 35% of them appearing once. The sample taken for sequencing was sorted CD4+, CD8+, or CD8+CD57+ T cells (not recorded which) from PBMCs. Source of these receptors: a human donor with aplastic anemia.

Ten or more counts support this clonotype. V gene TRBV7-9 combines with J gene TRBJ1-5, with unresolved D. There are 11 residues in the CDR3. Per germline, CDR1 SEHNR and CDR2 FQNEAQ (reference sequence). The V end lost 8 bases, the J end lost 3 bases, and 5 bases lay between the germline ends. This chain's CDR3 is CASGVNQPQHF. CDR3 sequence (DNA): TGTGCCAGCGGGGTCAATCAGCCCCAGCATTTT.

This clonotype has more than one count but fewer than ten. The chain links TRBV7-8 to TRBJ1-1; D is ambiguous. The V end lost 5 bases, the J end lost 4 bases, and 11 bases lay between the germline ends. In germline, CDR1 is SGHVS, CDR2 FQNEAQ. CDR3 length equals 13 residues. The CDR3 is CASSETVFTEAFF. CDR3 bases: TGTGCCAGCAGCGAGACGGTTTTCACTGAAGCTTTCTTT.

Many counts were recorded for this clonotype. The genes are TRBV9 and TRBJ1-1, with D unresolved. CDR1 and CDR2 from the germline V gene are SGDLS and YYNGEE. The V end lost 2 bases, the J end lost 0 bases, and 8 bases lay between the germline ends. The CDR3 has 14 amino acids. CDR3 sequence (DNA): TGTGCCAGCAGCGTTACAGCGATGAACACTGAAGCTTTCTTT. Amino acid sequence: CASSVTAMNTEAFF.

The V call is TRBV10-3, the J call TRBJ2-1, with TRBD1 identical over 9 bases. The germline V gene has CDR1 ENHRY and CDR2 SYGVKD. CDR3 length: 17 amino acids. V shed 2 bases, J shed 6 bases, and the junction held 11 bases outside the gene matches. Here the CDR3 reads CAISENPGQGTVNEQFF. The DNA of the CDR3 is TGTGCCATCAGTGAGAATCCGGGACAGGGTACAGTCAATGAGCAGTTCTTC.

Ten or more counts support this clonotype. The rearrangement uses TRBV12-3 or TRBV12-4 and TRBJ1-6; TRBD1 might be the D (6 bases). Trimming stripped 5 bases from V and 7 bases from J, with 15 bases between. The CDR3 covers 15 residues. The CDR3 DNA reads TGTGCCAGCAGTCTGTCCGGACAGAGCAATTCACCCCTCCACTTT. Its protein is CASSLSGQSNSPLHF.

This clonotype came up a few times. The chain has TRBV11-2 and TRBJ2-7; D perhaps matches TRBD2 (7 bases). Germline CDR1 SGHAT, CDR2 FQNNGV. This CDR3 has 17 residues. The V end was cut by 6 bases, the J end by 1 base, with 22 bases between. For the CDR3, the DNA is TGTGCCAGCAGTCTTGGGGGGGGCGGGATGTCTTCCTACGAGCAGTACTTC. Amino acid sequence: CASSLGGGGMSSYEQYF.

This clonotype was seen only a few times. The V and J genes are TRBV19 and TRBJ2-7; tentatively, D is TRBD1 (6 bases). With 9 bases removed from V and 9 bases from J, the gap between germline ends came to 24 bases. The V gene's germline CDR1 is LNHDA and CDR2 SQIVND (reference sequence). The CDR3 is made up of 14 amino acids. The CDR3 loop is CASSPTGSGNGQYF. For the CDR3, the DNA is TGTGCCAGCAGCCCTACAGGGTCCGGGAACGGGCAGTACTTC.

This clonotype was recorded at least ten times. V is TRBV7-3 and J is TRBJ1-2; weak D call: TRBD1 (5 bases). This CDR3 spans 15 amino acids. The V end was cut by 7 bases, the J end by 3 bases, with 18 bases between. Germline lookup yields CDR1 SGHTA and CDR2 FQGTGA. In DNA form, the CDR3 reads TGTGCCAGCACCCCTCATTCCGGAGGGGACTATGGCTACACCTTC. Its protein is CASTPHSGGDYGYTF.

The chain employs TRBV12-3 or TRBV12-4 and TRBJ1-5; no reliable D call. V shed 3 bases and J shed 8 bases, with 11 bases lying between them. The CDR3 has 13 amino acids. CDR3 sequence reads: CASSFGRAEPQHF. The CDR3 coding sequence is TGTGCCAGCAGTTTCGGGAGGGCAGAGCCCCAGCATTTT.

A note on this clonotype: A read error may be the cause here, since a much bigger clone is one base away. V and J are TRBV7-2 and TRBJ2-5; a weak D match, TRBD2 (6 bases). The V gene lost 6 bases and the J gene lost 5 bases, with 13 bases spanning the gap. The CDR3 runs to 13 residues. From germline, CDR1 is SGHTA and CDR2 FQGNSA. CDR3 bases: TGTGCCAGCAGTTCCGGGACTTATGAGACCCAGTACTTC. Residues: CASSSGTYETQYF.

In its sample, this clonotype was seen many times. This rearrangement joins TRBV6-5 to TRBJ1-2; no clear D. V lost 6 bases to trimming and J lost 5 bases, with 10 bases between them. The CDR3 is 12 amino acids. Germline values: CDR1 MNHEY, CDR2 SVGAGI. The CDR3 region has the DNA TGTGCCAGCAGCTCCTTCAATTATGGCTACACCTTC. Its protein is CASSSFNYGYTF.

A note on this clonotype: This may arise from a read error, as a much more abundant clone is one base away. This sequence joins TRBV19 and TRBJ1-3, with TRBD1 as a possible D gene (5 bases). Germline assignment: CDR1 LNHDA and CDR2 SQIVND (reference sequence). This CDR3 is 15 amino acids long. Here the CDR3 reads CASSIPGTPGNTVYF. The CDR3 nucleotides read TGTGCCAGTAGTATTCCTGGGACCCCTGGAAACACCGTATATTTT. The full variable domain, with the rest looked up from reference TRBV19 and TRBJ1-3, is DGGITQSPKYLFRKEGQNVTLSCEQNLNHDAMYWYRQDPGQGLRLIYYSQIVNDFQKGDIAEGYSVSREKKESFPLTVTSAQKNPTAFYLCASSIPGTPGNTVYFGEGSWLTVV.

The J gene is TRBJ1-3, the V gene TRBV5-1, with D hard to call. The V end was cut by 4 bases, the J end by 0 bases, with 8 bases between. This CDR3 region has 14 residues. The germline V gene encodes CDR1 SGHRS and CDR2 YFSETQ. CDR3 coding DNA: TGCGCCAGCAGCCCAGGCCCCTCTGGAAACACCATATATTTT. Its translation: CASSPGPSGNTIYF.

Remarks on this clonotype: The junction shows a germline mismatch at one end, possibly a read error. The chain combines TRBV2 with TRBJ2-4, with a possible D match to TRBD2 (5 bases). Germline V gives CDR1 SNHLY, CDR2 FYNNEI. This CDR3 is built from 15 residues. CDR3 DNA: TGTGCCAGCAGTGACAGCAATCTAGCCAAAGACATTCAGTACTTC. Its translation is CASSDSNLAKDIQYF. Complete variable domain (other parts from reference TRBV2 and TRBJ2-4): EPEVTQTPSHQVTQMGQEVILRCVPISNHLYFYWYRQILGQKVEFLVSFYNNEISEKSEIFDDQFSVERPDGSNFTLKIRSTKLEDSAMYFCASSDSNLAKDIQYFGAGTRLSVL.

The chain uses TRBV20-1 and TRBJ1-2, with D maybe TRBD1 (5 bases). CDR3 length: 14 residues. Deletions cut 4 bases from V and 0 bases from J, with 12 bases between. Germline V gene data show CDR1 as DFQATT and CDR2 as SNEGSKA (reference sequence). The CDR3 is CSAIRDVANYGYTF. The CDR3 nucleotides read TGCAGTGCTATCCGGGACGTCGCTAACTATGGCTACACCTTC.

The chain joins TRBV29-1 to TRBJ2-5; 8 nucleotides align to TRBD2. J lost 4 bases, V lost 7 bases, and 14 bases had no gene match. There are 15 residues in the CDR3. In germline, CDR1 is SQVTM, CDR2 ANQGSEA. The CDR3 loop is CSGDAGLAGLETQYF. CDR3 bases: TGCAGCGGAGACGCAGGGCTAGCGGGTTTAGAGACCCAGTACTTC.

The sample holds a few counts of this clonotype. Germline is not matched at one junction end, which may reflect a read error. The chain couples TRBV10-3 to TRBJ1-3, with unresolved D. The CDR3 is 16 residues long. Germline-derived CDR1 and CDR2 are ENHRY and SYGVKD. The DNA of the CDR3 is TGTGCCAGCAGTTACACTCGGGGAAGCTCTGGAAACACCATATATTTT. Protein sequence: CASSYTRGSSGNTIYF.

There are a few counts of this clonotype. The chain combines TRBV12-3 or TRBV12-4 with TRBJ2-5; D gene ambiguous. Trimming took off 6 bases at V and 1 base at J, with 15 bases between the two ends. CDR3 size: 15 residues. CDR3 in amino acids: CASSLTTTFQETQYF. The CDR3 nucleotides read TGTGCCAGCAGCCTAACCACTACATTCCAAGAGACCCAGTACTTC.

This clonotype has just one count. The gene calls are TRBV24-1 and TRBJ2-7; 7 bases agree with TRBD1. The V gene's germline CDR1 is KGHDR and CDR2 SFDVKD. The CDR3 is 15 residues long. V lost 5 bases and J lost 0; bases outside the gene matches: 6. The CDR3 DNA reads as TGTGCCACCAGTGGTCCACAGGGGAGCTCCTACGAGCAGTACTTC. Translating gives CATSGPQGSSYEQYF.

The chain couples TRBV7-3 to TRBJ2-3, with unresolved D. The CDR3 is 17 amino acids. From germline, CDR1 is SGHTA and CDR2 FQGTGA. The V end was cut by 1 base, the J end by 1 base, with 15 bases between. CDR3 DNA: TGTGCCAGCAGCTTAATGTTTGAGATTGGCGGCACAGATACGCAGTATTTT. Its protein product is CASSLMFEIGGTDTQYF.

The rearrangement uses TRBV5-1 and TRBJ2-2; 8 bases match TRBD1. Germline V gives CDR1 SGHRS, CDR2 YFSETQ. The CDR3 length is 15 residues. V gave up 2 bases and J gave up 5 bases; unmatched junction bases: 5. In nucleotides, the CDR3 is TGCGCCAGCAGCTTACAGGGGGATAGGACCGGGGAGCTGTTTTTT. This codes for CASSLQGDRTGELFF.

V is TRBV12-3 or TRBV12-4 and J is TRBJ1-2; TRBD1 aligns across 9 bases. The CDR3 runs 13 residues. V was clipped by 9 bases and J by 5 bases; unmatched bases: 7. The CDR3 is CASGTGIDYGYTF. DNA of the CDR3: TGTGCCAGTGGGACAGGGATTGATTATGGCTACACCTTC.

This clonotype was found a few times. The V call is TRBV4-3, the J call TRBJ2-7; 9 bases fit TRBD2. This CDR3 is built from 17 residues. Germline V gene sequence: CDR1 LGHNA, CDR2 YSLEER. V lost 1 base to trimming and J lost 4 bases; unmatched junction nucleotides: 11. The DNA of the CDR3 is TGCGCCAGCAGCCAAGGTTCCCCTAGCGGGGCAGAATACGAGCAGTACTTC. Protein sequence: CASSQGSPSGAEYEQYF.

This clonotype came up once. Its ends do not fully match the called genes, so a read error is possible. The rearrangement uses TRBV2 and TRBJ1-1; 9 positions agree with TRBD1. Germline loops: CDR1 SNHLY, CDR2 FYNNEI. This CDR3 has 17 residues. The CDR3 here is CASRTVQGAIFRTEAFF. DNA of the CDR3: TGTGCCAGTAGGACCGTACAGGGGGCGATTTTTAGAACTGAAGCCTTCTTT.

Ten or more counts support this clonotype. The V call is TRBV20-1, the J call TRBJ2-7; 10 nucleotides align to TRBD1. The CDR3 sequence is 14 residues long. Losses at the gene ends were 6 bases for V and 5 bases for J; bases not matched to a gene: 10. Germline CDR1 reads DFQATT; CDR2 reads SNEGSKA (reference sequence). CDR3 nucleotides: TGCAGTGCCAGACGACAGGACAGGGGGAACGAGCAGTACTTC. Translated: CSARRQDRGNEQYF.

This clonotype appeared many times. This chain uses TRBV7-2 with TRBJ2-7, with no clear D. This CDR3 has 13 residues. Looked up from germline, CDR1 is SGHTA and CDR2 is FQGNSA. Trimming took 3 bases from V and 6 from J, leaving 12 bases between them. CDR3 nucleotide sequence: TGTGCCAGCAGCTTGGGGTCACTACTCGAGCAGTACTTC. It translates to CASSLGSLLEQYF.

This clonotype was seen many times. The rearrangement links TRBV2 to TRBJ1-5; 7 bases match TRBD1. Germline-derived CDR1 and CDR2 are SNHLY and FYNNEI. The CDR3 spans 16 residues. Unmatched junction bases numbered 8, after V lost 2 bases and J lost 4 bases. The CDR3 nucleotides are TGTGCCAGCAGTGAATGGTCAGGGGGTGGAAATCAGCCCCAGCATTTT. This codes for CASSEWSGGGNQPQHF.

This chain joins TRBV2 and TRBJ2-7; D gene uncertain. CDR3 length: 16 amino acids. With 5 bases removed from V and 3 bases from J, the gap between germline ends came to 20 bases. The germline V gene has CDR1 SNHLY and CDR2 FYNNEI. The CDR3 DNA is TGTGCCAGCAGTTTATCCGGACGTAAGGAAGACTACGAGCAGTACTTC. Amino acids: CASSLSGRKEDYEQYF. The variable domain in full, with the rest retrieved from reference TRBV2 and TRBJ2-7, is EPEVTQTPSHQVTQMGQEVILRCVPISNHLYFYWYRQILGQKVEFLVSFYNNEISEKSEIFDDQFSVERPDGSNFTLKIRSTKLEDSAMYFCASSLSGRKEDYEQYFGPGTRLTVT.

This clonotype was detected ten times or more. The chain combines TRBV19 with TRBJ2-5, with D perhaps TRBD2 (6 bases). This CDR3 spans 13 amino acids. Deletions cut 3 bases from V and 5 bases from J, with 10 bases between. The germline CDR1 and CDR2 sequences are LNHDA and SQIVND (reference sequence). The chain's CDR3 is CASSMRDRETQYF. Written as DNA, the CDR3 is TGTGCCAGTAGTATGCGGGACCGGGAGACCCAGTACTTC. Looking up the rest from reference TRBV19 and TRBJ2-5 gives the full variable domain: DGGITQSPKYLFRKEGQNVTLSCEQNLNHDAMYWYRQDPGQGLRLIYYSQIVNDFQKGDIAEGYSVSREKKESFPLTVTSAQKNPTAFYLCASSMRDRETQYFGPGTRLLVL.

This chain links TRBV14 with TRBJ1-6, with D possibly being TRBD1 (5 bases). Germline CDR1 SGHDN, CDR2 FVKESK. Trimming left V 0 bases short and J 7 bases short, with 25 bases between. The CDR3 is 20 amino acids. CDR3 region: CASSQDPPRAREFRNSPLHF. The CDR3 DNA reads as TGTGCCAGCAGCCAAGATCCGCCCCGGGCCAGGGAGTTCAGGAATTCACCCCTCCACTTT.

This clonotype has a handful of counts. V and J are TRBV10-3 and TRBJ2-1, with D unresolved. V gave up 0 bases and J gave up 9 bases, with 9 bases separating them. This CDR3 spans 13 amino acids. The germline CDR1 and CDR2 sequences are ENHRY and SYGVKD. In DNA form, the CDR3 reads TGTGCCATCAGTGAGTCGACTTTTAGTGAGCAGTTCTTC. It specifies CAISESTFSEQFF.

The chain carries TRBV27 and TRBJ1-1; no reliable D call. Trimming removed 6 bases at V and 4 bases at J, with 9 bases between. The CDR3 covers 12 residues. In germline, CDR1 is MNHEY, CDR2 SMNVEV (reference sequence). The CDR3 here is CASRDPGTEAFF. CDR3 nucleotides: TGTGCCAGCAGGGATCCGGGCACTGAAGCTTTCTTT.